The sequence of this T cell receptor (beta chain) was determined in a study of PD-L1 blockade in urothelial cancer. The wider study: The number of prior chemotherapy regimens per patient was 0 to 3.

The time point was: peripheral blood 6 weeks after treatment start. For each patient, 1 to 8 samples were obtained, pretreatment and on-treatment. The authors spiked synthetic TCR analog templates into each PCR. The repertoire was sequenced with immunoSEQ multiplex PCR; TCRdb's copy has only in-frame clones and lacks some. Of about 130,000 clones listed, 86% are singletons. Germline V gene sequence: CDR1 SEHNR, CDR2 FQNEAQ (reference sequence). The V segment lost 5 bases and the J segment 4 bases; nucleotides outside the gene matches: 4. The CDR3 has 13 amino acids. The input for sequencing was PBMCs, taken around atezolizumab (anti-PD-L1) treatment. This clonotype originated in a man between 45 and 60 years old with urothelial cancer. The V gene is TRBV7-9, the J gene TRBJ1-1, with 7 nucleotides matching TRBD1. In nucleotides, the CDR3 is TGTGCCAGCAGCCCTGGGACAGTCACTGAAGCTTTCTTT. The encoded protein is CASSPGTVTEAFF.